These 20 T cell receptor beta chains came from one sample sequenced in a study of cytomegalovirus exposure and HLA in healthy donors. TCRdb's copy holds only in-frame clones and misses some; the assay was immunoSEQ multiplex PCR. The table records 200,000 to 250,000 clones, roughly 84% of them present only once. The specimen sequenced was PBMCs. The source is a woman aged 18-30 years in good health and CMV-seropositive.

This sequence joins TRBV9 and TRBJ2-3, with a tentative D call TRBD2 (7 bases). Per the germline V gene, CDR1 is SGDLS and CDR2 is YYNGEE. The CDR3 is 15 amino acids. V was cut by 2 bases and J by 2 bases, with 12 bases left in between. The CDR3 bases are TGTGCCAGCAGCGTGGGGGGGCACCTCACAGATACGCAGTATTTT. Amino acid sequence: CASSVGGHLTDTQYF.

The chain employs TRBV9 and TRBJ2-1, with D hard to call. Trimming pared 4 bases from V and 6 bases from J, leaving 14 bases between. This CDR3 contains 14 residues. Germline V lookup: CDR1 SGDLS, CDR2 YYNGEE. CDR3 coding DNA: TGTGCCAGCAGCTTTAGTCGGTCTATCAATGAGCAGTTCTTC. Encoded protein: CASSFSRSINEQFF.

The CDR3 reads CASSYLARNTGELFF. The CDR3 nucleotides are TGTGCCAGCAGTTATCTGGCTAGAAACACCGGGGAGCTGTTTTTT. The genes are TRBV6-6 and TRBJ2-2; no clear D. The V gene's germline CDR1 is MNHNY and CDR2 SVGAGI (reference sequence). The CDR3 has 15 amino acids. Trimming cost V 3 bases and J 2 bases, with 10 bases left between them.

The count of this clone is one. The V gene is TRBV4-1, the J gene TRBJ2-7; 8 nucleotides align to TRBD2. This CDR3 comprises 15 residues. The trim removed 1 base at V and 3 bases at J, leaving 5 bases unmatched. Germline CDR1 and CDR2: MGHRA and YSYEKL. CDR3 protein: CASSQGTAGDYEQYF. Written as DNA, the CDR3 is TGCGCCAGCAGCCAAGGTACAGCGGGAGACTACGAGCAGTACTTC.

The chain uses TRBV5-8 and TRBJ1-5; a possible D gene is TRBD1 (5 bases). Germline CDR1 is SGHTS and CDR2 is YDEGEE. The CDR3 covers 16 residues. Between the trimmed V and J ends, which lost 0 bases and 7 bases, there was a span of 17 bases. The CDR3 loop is CASSLAGTLQDQPQHF. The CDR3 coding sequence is TGTGCCAGCAGCTTGGCCGGGACTTTGCAGGACCAGCCCCAGCATTTT. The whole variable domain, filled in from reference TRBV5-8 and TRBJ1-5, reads EAGVTQSPTHLIKTRGQQATLRCSPISGHTSVYWYQQALGLGLQFLLWYDEGEERNRGNFPPRFSGRQFPNYSSELNVNALELEDSALYLCASSLAGTLQDQPQHFGDGTRLSIL.

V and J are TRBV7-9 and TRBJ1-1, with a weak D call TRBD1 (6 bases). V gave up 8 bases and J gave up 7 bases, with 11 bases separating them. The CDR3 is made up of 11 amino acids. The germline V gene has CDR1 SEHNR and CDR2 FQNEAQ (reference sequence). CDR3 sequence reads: CASGQTHEAFF. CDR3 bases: TGTGCCAGCGGACAGACCCATGAAGCTTTCTTT.

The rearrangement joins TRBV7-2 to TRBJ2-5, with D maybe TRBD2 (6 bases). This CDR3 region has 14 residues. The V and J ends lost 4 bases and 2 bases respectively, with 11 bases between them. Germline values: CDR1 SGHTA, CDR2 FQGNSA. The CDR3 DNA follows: TGTGCCAGCAGCTCCGTAGCGGTTCAAGAGACCCAGTACTTC. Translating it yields CASSSVAVQETQYF.

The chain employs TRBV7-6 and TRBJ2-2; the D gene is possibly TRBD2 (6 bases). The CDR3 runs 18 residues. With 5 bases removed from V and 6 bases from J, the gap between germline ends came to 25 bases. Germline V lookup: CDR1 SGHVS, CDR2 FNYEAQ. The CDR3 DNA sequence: TGTGCCAGCAGCGGAGGTCCCGGGGGTCTAGATGTGGCCGGGGAGCTGTTTTTT. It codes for CASSGGPGGLDVAGELFF.

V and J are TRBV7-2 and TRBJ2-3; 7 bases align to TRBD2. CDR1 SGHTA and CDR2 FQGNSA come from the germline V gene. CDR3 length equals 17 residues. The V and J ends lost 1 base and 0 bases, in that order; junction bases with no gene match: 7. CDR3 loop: CASSLGGLAASTDTQYF. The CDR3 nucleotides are TGTGCCAGCAGCTTAGGAGGGCTAGCGGCTAGCACAGATACGCAGTATTTT.

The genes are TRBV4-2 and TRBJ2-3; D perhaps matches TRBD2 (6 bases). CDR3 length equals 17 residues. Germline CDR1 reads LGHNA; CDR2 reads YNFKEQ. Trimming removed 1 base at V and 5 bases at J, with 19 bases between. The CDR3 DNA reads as TGTGCCAGCAGCCAAGCCGCTAGCGCAGAAATACGAGATACGCAGTATTTT. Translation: CASSQAASAEIRDTQYF.

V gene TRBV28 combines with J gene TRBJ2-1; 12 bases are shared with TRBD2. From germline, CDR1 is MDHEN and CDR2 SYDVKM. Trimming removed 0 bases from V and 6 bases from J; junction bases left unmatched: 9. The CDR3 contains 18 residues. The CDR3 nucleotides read TGTGCCAGCAGTTTATGGGGGACTAGCGGGTTCCATTTCAATGAGCAGTTCTTC. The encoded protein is CASSLWGTSGFHFNEQFF. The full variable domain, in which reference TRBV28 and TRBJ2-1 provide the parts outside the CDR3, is DVKVTQSSRYLVKRTGEKVFLECVQDMDHENMFWYRQDPGLGLRLIYFSYDVKMKEKGDIPEGYSVSREKKERFSLILESASTNQTSMYLCASSLWGTSGFHFNEQFFGPGTRLTVL.

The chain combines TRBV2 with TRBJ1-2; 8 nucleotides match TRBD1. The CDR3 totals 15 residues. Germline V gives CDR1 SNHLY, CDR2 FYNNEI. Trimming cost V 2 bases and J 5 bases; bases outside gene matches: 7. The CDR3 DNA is TGTGCCAGCAGTGAACGGGACAGGAGCCTATATGGCTACACCTTC. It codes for CASSERDRSLYGYTF.

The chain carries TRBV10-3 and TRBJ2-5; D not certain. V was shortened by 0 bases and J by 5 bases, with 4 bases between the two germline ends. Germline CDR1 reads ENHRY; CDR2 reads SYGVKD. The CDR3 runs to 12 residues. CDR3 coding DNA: TGTGCCATCAGTGAGTCGACTGAGACCCAGTACTTC. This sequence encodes CAISESTETQYF.

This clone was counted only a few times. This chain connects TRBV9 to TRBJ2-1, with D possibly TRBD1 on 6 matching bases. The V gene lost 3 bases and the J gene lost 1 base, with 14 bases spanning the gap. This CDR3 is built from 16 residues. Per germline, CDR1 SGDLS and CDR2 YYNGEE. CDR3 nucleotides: TGTGCCAGCAGCGACGAGGGGGAGCCTTCCTACAATGAGCAGTTCTTC. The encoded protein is CASSDEGEPSYNEQFF. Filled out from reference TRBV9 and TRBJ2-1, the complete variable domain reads DSGVTQTPKHLITATGQRVTLRCSPRSGDLSVYWYQQSLDQGLQFLIQYYNGEERAKGNILERFSAQQFPDLHSELNLSSLELGDSALYFCASSDEGEPSYNEQFFGPGTRLTVL.

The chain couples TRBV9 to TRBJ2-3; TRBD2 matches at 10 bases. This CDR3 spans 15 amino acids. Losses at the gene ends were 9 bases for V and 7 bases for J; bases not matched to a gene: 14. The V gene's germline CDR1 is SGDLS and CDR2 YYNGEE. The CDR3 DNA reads TGTGCCACACAACCCTTTAGCGGGGGGTTATATACGCAGTATTTT. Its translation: CATQPFSGGLYTQYF.

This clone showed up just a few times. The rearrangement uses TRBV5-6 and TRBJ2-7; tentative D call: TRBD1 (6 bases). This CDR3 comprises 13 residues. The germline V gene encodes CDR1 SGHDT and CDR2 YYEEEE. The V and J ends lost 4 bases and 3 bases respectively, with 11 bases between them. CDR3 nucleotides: TGTGCCAGCAGCGGGGACACCCTCTACGAGCAGTACTTC. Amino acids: CASSGDTLYEQYF.

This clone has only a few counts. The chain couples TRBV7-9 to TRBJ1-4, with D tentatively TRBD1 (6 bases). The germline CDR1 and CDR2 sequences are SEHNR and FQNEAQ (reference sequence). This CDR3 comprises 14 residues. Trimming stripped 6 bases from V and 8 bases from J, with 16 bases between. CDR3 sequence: CASSFPNQGEKLFF. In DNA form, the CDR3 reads TGTGCCAGCAGTTTCCCGAACCAGGGGGAAAAACTGTTTTTT.

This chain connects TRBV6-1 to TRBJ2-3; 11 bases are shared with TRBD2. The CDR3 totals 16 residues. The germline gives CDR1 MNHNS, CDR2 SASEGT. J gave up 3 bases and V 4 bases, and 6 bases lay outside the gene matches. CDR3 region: CASSVASGRSTDTQYF. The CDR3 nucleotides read TGTGCCAGCAGTGTGGCTAGCGGGAGGTCAACAGATACGCAGTATTTT.

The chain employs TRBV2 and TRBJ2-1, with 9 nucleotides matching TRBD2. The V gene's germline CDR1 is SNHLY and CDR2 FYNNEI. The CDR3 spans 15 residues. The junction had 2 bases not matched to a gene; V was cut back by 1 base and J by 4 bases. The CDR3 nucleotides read TGTGCCAGCAGTGAAGGGCTAGCGGGGTACAATGAGCAGTTCTTC. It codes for CASSEGLAGYNEQFF.

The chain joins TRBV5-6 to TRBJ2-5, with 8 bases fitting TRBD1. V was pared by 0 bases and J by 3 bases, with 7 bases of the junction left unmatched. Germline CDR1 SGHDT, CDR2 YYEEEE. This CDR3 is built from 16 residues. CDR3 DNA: TGTGCCAGCAGCTTGGAGTTTACAGGGGGAGAAGAGACCCAGTACTTC. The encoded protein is CASSLEFTGGEETQYF.